This T cell receptor beta chain is drawn from a study of blood T cell dynamics during melanoma immunotherapy. Repertoires were generated with immunoSEQ multiplex PCR, while TCRdb's copy carries only in-frame clones and drops some. The sample consists of fewer than 30,000 clones, over 70% of them appearing once. The V gene's germline CDR1 is LNHDA and CDR2 SQIVND (reference sequence). This CDR3 has 14 residues. Germline trimming cut 6 bases from V and 0 bases from J; bases unmatched to any gene: 4. The time point is: week 3, after first cycle of checkpoint inhibitor. V gene TRBV19 combines with J gene TRBJ2-7; 8 bases line up with TRBD1. The receptor comes from a human donor with melanoma. Sequenced material: blood, taken from a patient treated with checkpoint blockade. CDR3 amino acids: CASSGQGFSYEQYF. The CDR3 nucleotides read TGTGCCAGTAGCGGACAGGGATTCTCCTACGAGCAGTACTTC.